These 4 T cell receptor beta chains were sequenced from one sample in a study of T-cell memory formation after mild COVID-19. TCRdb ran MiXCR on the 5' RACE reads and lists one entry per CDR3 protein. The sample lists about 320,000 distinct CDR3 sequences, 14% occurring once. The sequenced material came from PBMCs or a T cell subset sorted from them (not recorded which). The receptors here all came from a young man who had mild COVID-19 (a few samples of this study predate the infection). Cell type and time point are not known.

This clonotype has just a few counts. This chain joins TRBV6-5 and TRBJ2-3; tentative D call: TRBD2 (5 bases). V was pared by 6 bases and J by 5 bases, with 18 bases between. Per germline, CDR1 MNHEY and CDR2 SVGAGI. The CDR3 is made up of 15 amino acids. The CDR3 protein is CASSSYTLALDTQYF. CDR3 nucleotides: TGTGCCAGCAGCAGTTACACCCTAGCTTTAGATACGCAGTATTTT.

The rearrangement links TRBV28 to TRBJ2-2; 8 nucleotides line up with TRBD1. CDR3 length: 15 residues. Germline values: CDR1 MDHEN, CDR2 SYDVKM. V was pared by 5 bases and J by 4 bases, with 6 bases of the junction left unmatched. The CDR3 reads CASSVTGGTTGELFF. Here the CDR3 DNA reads TGTGCCAGCAGTGTTACAGGGGGTACCACCGGGGAGCTGTTTTTT.

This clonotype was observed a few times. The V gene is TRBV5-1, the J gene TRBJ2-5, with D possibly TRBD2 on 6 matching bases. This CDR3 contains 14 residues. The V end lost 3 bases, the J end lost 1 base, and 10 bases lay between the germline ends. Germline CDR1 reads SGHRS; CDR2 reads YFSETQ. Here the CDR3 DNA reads TGCGCCAGCAGCTCAACTAGCATCCAAGAGACCCAGTACTTC. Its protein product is CASSSTSIQETQYF.

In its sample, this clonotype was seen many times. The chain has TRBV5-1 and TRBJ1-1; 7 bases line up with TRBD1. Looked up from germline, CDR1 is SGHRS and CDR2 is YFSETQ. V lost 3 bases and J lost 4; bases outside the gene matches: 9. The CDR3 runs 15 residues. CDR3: CASSSTGAVGTEAFF. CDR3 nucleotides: TGCGCCAGCAGCTCCACAGGGGCTGTGGGCACTGAAGCTTTCTTT.